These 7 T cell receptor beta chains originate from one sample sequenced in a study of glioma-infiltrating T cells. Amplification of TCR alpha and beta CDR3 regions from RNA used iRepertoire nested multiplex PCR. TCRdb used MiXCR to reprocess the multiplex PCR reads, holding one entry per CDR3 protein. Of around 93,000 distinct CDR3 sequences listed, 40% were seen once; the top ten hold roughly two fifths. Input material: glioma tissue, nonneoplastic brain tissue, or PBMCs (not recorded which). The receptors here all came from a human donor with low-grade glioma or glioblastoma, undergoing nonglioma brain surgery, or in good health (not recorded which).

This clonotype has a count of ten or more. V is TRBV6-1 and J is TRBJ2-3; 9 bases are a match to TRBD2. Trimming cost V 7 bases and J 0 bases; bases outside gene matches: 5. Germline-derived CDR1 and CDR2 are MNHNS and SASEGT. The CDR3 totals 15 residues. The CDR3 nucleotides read TGTGCCAGCACTCCGCGGGGGGGTAGCACAGATACGCAGTATTTT. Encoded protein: CASTPRGGSTDTQYF.

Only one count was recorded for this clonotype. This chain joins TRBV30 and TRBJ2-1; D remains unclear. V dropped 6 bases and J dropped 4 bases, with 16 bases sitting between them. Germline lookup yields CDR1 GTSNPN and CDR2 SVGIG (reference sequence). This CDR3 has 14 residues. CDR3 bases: TGTGCCTGCCCCCCCTCCGGTCGATACAATGAGCAGTTCTTC. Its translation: CACPPSGRYNEQFF.

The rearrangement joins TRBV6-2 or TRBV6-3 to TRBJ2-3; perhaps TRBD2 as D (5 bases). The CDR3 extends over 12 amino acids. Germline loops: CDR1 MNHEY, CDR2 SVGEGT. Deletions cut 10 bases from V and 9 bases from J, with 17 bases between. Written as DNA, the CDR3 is TGTGCCATCTCAGCTAGCACGGAAACGCAGTATTTT. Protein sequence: CAISASTETQYF.

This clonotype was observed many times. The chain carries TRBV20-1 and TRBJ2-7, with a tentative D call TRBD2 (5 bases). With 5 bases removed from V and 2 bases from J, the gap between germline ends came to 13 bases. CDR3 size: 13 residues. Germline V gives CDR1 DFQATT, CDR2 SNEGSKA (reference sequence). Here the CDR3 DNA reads TGCAGTGCTGAATTCTCGGGGACCTACGAGCAGTACTTC. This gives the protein CSAEFSGTYEQYF.

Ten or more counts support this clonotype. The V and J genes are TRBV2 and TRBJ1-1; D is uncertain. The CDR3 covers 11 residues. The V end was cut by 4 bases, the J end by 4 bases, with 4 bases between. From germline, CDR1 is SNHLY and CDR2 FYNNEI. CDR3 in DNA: TGTGCCAGCAGTGGCTTCACTGAAGCTTTCTTT. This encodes CASSGFTEAFF.

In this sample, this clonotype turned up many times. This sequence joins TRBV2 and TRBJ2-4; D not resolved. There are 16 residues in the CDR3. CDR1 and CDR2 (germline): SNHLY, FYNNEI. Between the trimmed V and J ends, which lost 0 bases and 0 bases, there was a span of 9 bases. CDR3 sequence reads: CASSEARFLAKNIQYF. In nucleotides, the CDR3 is TGTGCCAGCAGTGAAGCCCGATTCTTAGCCAAAAACATTCAGTACTTC.

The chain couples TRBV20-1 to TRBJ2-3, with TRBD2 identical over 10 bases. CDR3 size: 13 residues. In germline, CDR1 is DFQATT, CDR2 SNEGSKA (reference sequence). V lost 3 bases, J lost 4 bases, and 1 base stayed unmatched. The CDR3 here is CSASGTSADTQYF. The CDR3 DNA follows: TGCAGTGCTAGCGGGACTAGCGCAGATACGCAGTATTTT.